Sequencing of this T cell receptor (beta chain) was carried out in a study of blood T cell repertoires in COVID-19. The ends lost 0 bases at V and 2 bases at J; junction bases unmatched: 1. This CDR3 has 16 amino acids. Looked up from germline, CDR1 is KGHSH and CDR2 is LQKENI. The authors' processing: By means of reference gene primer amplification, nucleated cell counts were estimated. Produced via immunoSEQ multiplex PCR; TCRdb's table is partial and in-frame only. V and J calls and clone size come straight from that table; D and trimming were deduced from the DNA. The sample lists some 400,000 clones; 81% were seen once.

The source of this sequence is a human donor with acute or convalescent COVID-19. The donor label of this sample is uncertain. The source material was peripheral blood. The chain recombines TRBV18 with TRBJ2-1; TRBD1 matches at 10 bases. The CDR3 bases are TGTGCCAGCTCACCACCTGGGACAGGGGCCTACAATGAGCAGTTCTTC. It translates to CASSPPGTGAYNEQFF.